Described below is a single T cell receptor (beta chain) sequence and its context. Primers: 60 V beta forward and 13 J beta reverse. The data were produced by immunoSEQ multiplex PCR, yet TCRdb's version contains in-frame clones alone and is incomplete. The data hold more than 85,000 clones, with roughly 89% observed a single time. The data belong to a study of glioma-infiltrating T cells after dendritic cell vaccination. The time point here: after dendritic cell vaccination, including at tumor progression/relapse. PBMC sampling occurred before vaccination, two weeks after the third dose, and at progression. Sample: blood, taken after dendritic cell vaccination. The source is a human donor with glioblastoma.

CDR3 DNA: TGTGCCAGCAGGAACGCAGGGGGTGGCTATGGCTACACCTTC. It yields the protein CASRNAGGGYGYTF. The chain combines TRBV2 with TRBJ1-2; 7 bases are shared with TRBD1. V was clipped by 6 bases and J by 4 bases; unmatched bases: 8. Germline loops: CDR1 SNHLY, CDR2 FYNNEI. The CDR3 consists of 14 residues.